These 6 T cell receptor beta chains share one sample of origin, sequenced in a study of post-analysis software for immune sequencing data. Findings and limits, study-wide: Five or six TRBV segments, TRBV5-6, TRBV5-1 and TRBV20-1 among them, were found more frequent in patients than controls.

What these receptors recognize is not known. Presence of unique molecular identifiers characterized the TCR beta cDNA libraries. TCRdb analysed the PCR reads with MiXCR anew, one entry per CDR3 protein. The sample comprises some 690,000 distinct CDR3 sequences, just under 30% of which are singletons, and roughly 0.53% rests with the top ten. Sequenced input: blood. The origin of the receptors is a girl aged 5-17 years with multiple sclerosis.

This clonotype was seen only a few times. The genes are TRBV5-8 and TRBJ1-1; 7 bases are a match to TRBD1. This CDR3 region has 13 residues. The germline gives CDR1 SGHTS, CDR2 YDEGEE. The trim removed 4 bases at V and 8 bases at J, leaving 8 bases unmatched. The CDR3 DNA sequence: TGTGCCAGCAGCCCAACATGGGACAGAGAAGCTTTCTTT. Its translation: CASSPTWDREAFF. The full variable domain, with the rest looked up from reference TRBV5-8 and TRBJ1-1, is EAGVTQSPTHLIKTRGQQATLRCSPISGHTSVYWYQQALGLGLQFLLWYDEGEERNRGNFPPRFSGRQFPNYSSELNVNALELEDSALYLCASSPTWDREAFFGQGTRLTVV.

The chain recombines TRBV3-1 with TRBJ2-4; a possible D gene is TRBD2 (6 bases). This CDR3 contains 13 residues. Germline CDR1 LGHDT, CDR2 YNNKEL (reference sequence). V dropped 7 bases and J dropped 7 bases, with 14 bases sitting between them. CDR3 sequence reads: CASTHGRGNIQYF. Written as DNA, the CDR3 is TGTGCCAGCACGCACGGCCGGGGGAACATTCAGTACTTC. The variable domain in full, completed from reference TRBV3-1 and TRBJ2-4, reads DTAVSQTPKYLVTQMGNDKSIKCEQNLGHDTMYWYKQDSKKFLKIMFSYNNKELIINETVPNRFSPKSPDKAHLNLHINSLELGDSAVYFCASTHGRGNIQYFGAGTRLSVL.

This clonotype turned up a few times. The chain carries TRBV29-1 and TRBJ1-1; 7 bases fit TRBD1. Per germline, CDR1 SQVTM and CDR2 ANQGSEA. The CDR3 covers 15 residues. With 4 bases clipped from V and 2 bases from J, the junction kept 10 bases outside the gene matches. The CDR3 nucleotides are TGCAGCGTTGTGTGGACAGGAGGGCTTAACACTGAAGCTTTCTTT. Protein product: CSVVWTGGLNTEAFF.

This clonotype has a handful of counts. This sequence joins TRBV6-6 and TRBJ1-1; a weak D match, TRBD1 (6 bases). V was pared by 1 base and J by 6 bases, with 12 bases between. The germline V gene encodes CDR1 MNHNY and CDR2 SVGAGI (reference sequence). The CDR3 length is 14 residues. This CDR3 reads CASSYWGGDAEAFF. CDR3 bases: TGTGCCAGCAGTTACTGGGGGGGCGACGCTGAAGCTTTCTTT.

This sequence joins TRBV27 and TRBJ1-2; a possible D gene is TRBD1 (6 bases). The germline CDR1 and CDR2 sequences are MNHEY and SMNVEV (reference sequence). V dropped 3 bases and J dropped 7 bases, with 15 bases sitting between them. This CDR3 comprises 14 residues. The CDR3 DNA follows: TGTGCCAGCAGTTTCGGGAGGGGGAGTAGTGGCTACACCTTC. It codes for CASSFGRGSSGYTF.

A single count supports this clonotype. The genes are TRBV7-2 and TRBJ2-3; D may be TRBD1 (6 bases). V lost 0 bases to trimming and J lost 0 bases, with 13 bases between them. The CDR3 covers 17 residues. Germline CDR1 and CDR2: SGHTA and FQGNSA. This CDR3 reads CASSLAMGQGSTDTQYF. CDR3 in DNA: TGTGCCAGCAGCTTAGCGATGGGCCAGGGGAGCACAGATACGCAGTATTTT.